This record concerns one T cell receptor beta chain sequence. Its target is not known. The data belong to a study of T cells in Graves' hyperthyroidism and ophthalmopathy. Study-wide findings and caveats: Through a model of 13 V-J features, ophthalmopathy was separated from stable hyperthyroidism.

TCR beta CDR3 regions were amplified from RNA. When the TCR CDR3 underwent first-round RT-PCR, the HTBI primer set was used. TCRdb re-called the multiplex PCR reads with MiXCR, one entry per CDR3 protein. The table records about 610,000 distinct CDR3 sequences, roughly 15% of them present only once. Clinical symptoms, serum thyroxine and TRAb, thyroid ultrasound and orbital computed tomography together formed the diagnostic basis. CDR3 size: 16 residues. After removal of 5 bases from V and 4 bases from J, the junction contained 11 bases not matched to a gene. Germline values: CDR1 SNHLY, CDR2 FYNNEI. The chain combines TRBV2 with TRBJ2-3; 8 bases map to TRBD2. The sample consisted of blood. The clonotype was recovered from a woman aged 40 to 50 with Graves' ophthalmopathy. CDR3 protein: CASSPEEREFSDTQYF. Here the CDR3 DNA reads TGTGCCAGCAGTCCTGAGGAGCGGGAGTTCTCAGATACGCAGTATTTT.